This T cell receptor beta chain was captured in a study of CD8 T cells in Susac syndrome. The V end lost 0 bases, the J end lost 6 bases, and 6 bases lay between the germline ends. CDR3 length equals 12 residues. Per the germline V gene, CDR1 is GTSNPN and CDR2 is SVGIG (reference sequence). cDNA came from around 0.5 to 1 ug RNA primed by random hexamers. An immunoSEQ multiplex PCR amplified TCR beta CDR3 over 54 Vbeta and 13 Jbeta. TCRdb re-called the immunoSEQ multiplex PCR reads with MiXCR, one entry per CDR3 protein. The top ten hold roughly 0.15% of the sample, which has around 160,000 distinct CDR3 sequences, around 95% seen once.

The chain is built from TRBV30 and TRBJ1-5; no clear D. The sequenced sample consisted of CD4+ T cells from PBMCs. The sequence came from a human donor in good health. As DNA, the CDR3 is TGTGCCTGGAGTGTATATCCTCAGCCCCAGCATTTT. This translates into CAWSVYPQPQHF.